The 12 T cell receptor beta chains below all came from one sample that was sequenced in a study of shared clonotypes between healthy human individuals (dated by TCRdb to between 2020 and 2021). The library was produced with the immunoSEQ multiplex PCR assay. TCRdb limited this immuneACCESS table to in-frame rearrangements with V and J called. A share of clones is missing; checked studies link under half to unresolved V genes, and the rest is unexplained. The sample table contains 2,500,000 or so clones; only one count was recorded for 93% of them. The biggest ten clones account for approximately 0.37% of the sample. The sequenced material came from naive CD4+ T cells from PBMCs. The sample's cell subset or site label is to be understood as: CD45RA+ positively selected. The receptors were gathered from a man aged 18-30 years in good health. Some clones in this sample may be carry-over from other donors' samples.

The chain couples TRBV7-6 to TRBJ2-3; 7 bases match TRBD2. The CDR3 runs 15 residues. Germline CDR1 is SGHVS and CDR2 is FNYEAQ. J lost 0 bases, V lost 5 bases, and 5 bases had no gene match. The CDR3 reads CASSPRDYSTDTQYF. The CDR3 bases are TGTGCCAGCAGCCCCCGGGACTATAGCACAGATACGCAGTATTTT.

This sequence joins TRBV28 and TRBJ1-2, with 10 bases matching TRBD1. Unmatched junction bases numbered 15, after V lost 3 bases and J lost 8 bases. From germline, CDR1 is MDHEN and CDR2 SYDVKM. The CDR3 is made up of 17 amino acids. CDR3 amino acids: CASSLGAWTGGPIGYTF. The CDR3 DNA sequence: TGTGCCAGCAGTTTGGGCGCCTGGACAGGGGGACCGATCGGCTACACCTTC.

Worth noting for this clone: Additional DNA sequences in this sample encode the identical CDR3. The CDR3 nucleotides read TGCGCCAGCAGCTTGGAGGGGAGCAATCAGCCCCAGCATTTT. Protein sequence: CASSLEGSNQPQHF. The chain employs TRBV5-1 and TRBJ1-5; D is perhaps TRBD1 (5 bases). From germline, CDR1 is SGHRS and CDR2 YFSETQ. V was trimmed by 0 bases and J by 1 base, leaving 5 bases between them. The CDR3 has 14 amino acids.

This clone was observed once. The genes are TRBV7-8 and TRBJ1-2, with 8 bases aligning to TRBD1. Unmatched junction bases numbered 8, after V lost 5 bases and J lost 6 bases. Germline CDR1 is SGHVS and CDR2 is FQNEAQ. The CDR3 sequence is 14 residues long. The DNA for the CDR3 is TGTGCCAGCAGCCACCAGGGGGCAGTTGATGGCTACACCTTC. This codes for CASSHQGAVDGYTF. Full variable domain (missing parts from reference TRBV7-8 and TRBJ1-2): GAGVSQSPRYKVAKRGQDVALRCDPISGHVSLFWYQQALGQGPEFLTYFQNEAQLDKSGLPSDRFFAERPEGSVSTLKIQRTQQEDSAVYLCASSHQGAVDGYTFGSGTRLTVV.

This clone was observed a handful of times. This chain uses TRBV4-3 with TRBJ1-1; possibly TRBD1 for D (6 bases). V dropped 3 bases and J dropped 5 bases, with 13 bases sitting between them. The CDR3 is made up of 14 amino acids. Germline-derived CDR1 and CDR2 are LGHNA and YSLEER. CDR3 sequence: CASSHRQVGTEAFF. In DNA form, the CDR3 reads TGCGCCAGCAGCCACCGACAGGTAGGGACTGAAGCTTTCTTT.

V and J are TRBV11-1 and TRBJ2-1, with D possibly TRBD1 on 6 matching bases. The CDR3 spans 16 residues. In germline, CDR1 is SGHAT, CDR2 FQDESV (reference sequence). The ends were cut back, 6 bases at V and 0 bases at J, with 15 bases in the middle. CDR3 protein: CASSSGERSSYNEQFF. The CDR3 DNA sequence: TGTGCCAGCAGTTCAGGGGAAAGAAGCTCCTACAATGAGCAGTTCTTC.

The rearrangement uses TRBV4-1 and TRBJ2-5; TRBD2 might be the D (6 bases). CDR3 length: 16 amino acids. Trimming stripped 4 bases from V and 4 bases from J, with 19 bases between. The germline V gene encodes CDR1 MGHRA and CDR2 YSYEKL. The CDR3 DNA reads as TGCGCCAGCAGCCGCAACCCTAGCGAGAGAGGAGAGACCCAGTACTTC. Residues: CASSRNPSERGETQYF.

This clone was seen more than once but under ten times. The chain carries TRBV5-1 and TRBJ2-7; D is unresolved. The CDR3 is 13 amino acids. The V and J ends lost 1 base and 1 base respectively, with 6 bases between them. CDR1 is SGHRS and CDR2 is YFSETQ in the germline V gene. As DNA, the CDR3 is TGCGCCAGCAGCTTGCCTCCTTCCTACGAGCAGTACTTC. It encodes CASSLPPSYEQYF.

CDR3 nucleotides: TGTGCCAGTAGTATATTCAACACTGAAGCTTTCTTT. Protein: CASSIFNTEAFF. This rearrangement joins TRBV19 to TRBJ1-1; D unclear. CDR1 and CDR2 from the germline V gene are LNHDA and SQIVND (reference sequence). Trimming cost V 2 bases and J 2 bases, with 3 bases left between them. CDR3 length: 12 amino acids.

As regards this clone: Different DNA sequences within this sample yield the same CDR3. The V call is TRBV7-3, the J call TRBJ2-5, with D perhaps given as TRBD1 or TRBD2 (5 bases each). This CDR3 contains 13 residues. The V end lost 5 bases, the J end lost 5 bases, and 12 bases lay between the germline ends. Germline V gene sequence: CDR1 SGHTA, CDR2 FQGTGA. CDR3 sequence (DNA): TGTGCCAGCAGCCGAGGGCAGGGCGAGACCCAGTACTTC. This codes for CASSRGQGETQYF.

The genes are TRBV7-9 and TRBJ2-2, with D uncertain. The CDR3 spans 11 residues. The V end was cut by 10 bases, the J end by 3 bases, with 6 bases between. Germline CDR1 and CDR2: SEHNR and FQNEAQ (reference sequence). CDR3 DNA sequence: TGTGCCACCCGAGACACCGGGGAGCTGTTTTTT. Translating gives CATRDTGELFF.

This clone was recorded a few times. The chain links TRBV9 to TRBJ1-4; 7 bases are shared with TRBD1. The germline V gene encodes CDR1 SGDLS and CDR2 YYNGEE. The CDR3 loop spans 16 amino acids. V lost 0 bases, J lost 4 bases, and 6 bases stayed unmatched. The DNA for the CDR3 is TGTGCCAGCAGCGTAGCTGCGACAGGGATTAATGAAAAACTGTTTTTT. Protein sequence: CASSVAATGINEKLFF.